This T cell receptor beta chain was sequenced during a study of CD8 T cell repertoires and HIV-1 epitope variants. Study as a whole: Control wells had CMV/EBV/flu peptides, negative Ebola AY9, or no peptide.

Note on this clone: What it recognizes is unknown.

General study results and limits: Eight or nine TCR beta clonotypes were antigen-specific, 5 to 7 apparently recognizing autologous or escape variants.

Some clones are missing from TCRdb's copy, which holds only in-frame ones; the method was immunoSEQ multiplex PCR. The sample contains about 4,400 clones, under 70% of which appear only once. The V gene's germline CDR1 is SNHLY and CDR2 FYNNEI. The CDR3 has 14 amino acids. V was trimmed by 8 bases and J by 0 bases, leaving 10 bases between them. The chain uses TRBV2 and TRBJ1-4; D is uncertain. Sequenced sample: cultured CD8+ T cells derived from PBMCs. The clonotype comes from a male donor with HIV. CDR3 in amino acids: CASGQYATNEKLFF. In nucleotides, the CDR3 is TGTGCCAGCGGGCAGTATGCAACTAATGAAAAACTGTTTTTT.